These 22 T cell receptor beta chains originate from one sample sequenced in a study of CD8+ T cells in alopecia areata. Extraction of RNA preceded its reverse transcription into cDNA, which served as the sequencing template. This table comes from immunoSEQ multiplex PCR, and its TCRdb copy is limited to in-frame clones, with some not included. The data contain approximately 150,000 clones, approximately 60% of them singletons. Sequences were obtained from CD4+ T cells sorted from blood. The receptor set was obtained from a human donor in good health.

The chain joins TRBV29-1 to TRBJ2-2; D is undetermined. CDR1 is SQVTM, CDR2 ANQGSEA, per germline. Trimming removed 7 bases at V and 0 bases at J, with 9 bases between. The CDR3 sequence is 13 residues long. DNA of the CDR3: TGCAGCGGACGTCAGACGAACACCGGGGAGCTGTTTTTT. Translation gives CSGRQTNTGELFF.

This clone was seen just once. The junction differs from germline at one of its ends, possibly a read error. The chain joins TRBV7-8 to TRBJ2-5, with D unclear. The CDR3 has 8 residues. CDR1 SGHVS and CDR2 FQNEAQ come from the germline V gene. The CDR3 spells CASSRDNF. In nucleotides, the CDR3 is TGTGCCAGCAGCCGAGATAACTTC.

The chain couples TRBV4-1 to TRBJ2-5, with 11 bases that match TRBD1. With V trimmed by 4 bases and J by 5 bases, 0 bases remained unmatched. Germline assignment: CDR1 MGHRA and CDR2 YSYEKL. CDR3 length: 13 amino acids. In nucleotides, the CDR3 is TGCGCCAGCAGCCGGACAGGGGGCGAGACCCAGTACTTC. Its protein is CASSRTGGETQYF.

V is TRBV4-2 and J is TRBJ2-5; 12 bases are a match to TRBD2. Germline V gene data show CDR1 as LGHNA and CDR2 as YNFKEQ. The CDR3 is made up of 15 amino acids. Trimming removed 1 base from V and 5 bases from J; junction bases left unmatched: 2. Here the CDR3 reads CASSQGLAGVETQYF. As DNA, the CDR3 is TGTGCCAGCAGCCAAGGACTAGCGGGAGTGGAGACCCAGTACTTC.

The chain links TRBV25-1 to TRBJ2-2; tentatively, D is TRBD1 (5 bases). The CDR3 spans 14 residues. Germline lookup yields CDR1 MGHDK and CDR2 SYGVNS. The V end was cut by 4 bases, the J end by 7 bases, with 13 bases between. CDR3 DNA sequence: TGTGCCAGCAGTGGTCAAGGGGCAAGCGGGGAGCTGTTTTTT. Its translation: CASSGQGASGELFF.

This clone was observed a handful of times. V gene TRBV29-1 combines with J gene TRBJ1-2, with 7 positions matching TRBD1. The ends lost 6 bases at V and 7 bases at J; junction bases unmatched: 8. From germline, CDR1 is SQVTM and CDR2 ANQGSEA. There are 12 residues in the CDR3. The CDR3 bases are TGCAGCGTGGGGGGACAGACTCGTGGCTACACCTTC. This translates into CSVGGQTRGYTF.

The chain uses TRBV9 and TRBJ2-1; tentative D call: TRBD2 (5 bases). Germline values: CDR1 SGDLS, CDR2 YYNGEE. This CDR3 contains 14 residues. The V end lost 3 bases, the J end lost 4 bases, and 11 bases lay between the germline ends. The CDR3 sequence is CASSGSSSYNEQFF. CDR3 bases: TGTGCCAGCAGCGGTTCTAGCAGTTACAATGAGCAGTTCTTC.

As regards this clone: At the DNA level, this CDR3 is encoded by other sequences in the same sample as well. The chain links TRBV5-1 to TRBJ1-4; D is uncertain. The CDR3 runs 14 residues. The germline V gene has CDR1 SGHRS and CDR2 YFSETQ. V was clipped by 0 bases and J by 3 bases, with 6 bases between them. This CDR3 reads CASSLGVANEKLFF. As DNA, the CDR3 is TGCGCCAGCAGCTTGGGAGTTGCTAATGAAAAACTGTTTTTT.

This sequence joins TRBV4-2 and TRBJ2-1, with D maybe TRBD2 (6 bases). Germline V gene lookup returns CDR1 LGHNA and CDR2 YNFKEQ. V gave up 0 bases and J gave up 0 bases, with 12 bases separating them. The CDR3 is 17 residues long. CDR3 loop: CASSQDGDLSSYNEQFF. DNA for the CDR3: TGTGCCAGCAGCCAAGACGGGGACTTGAGCTCCTACAATGAGCAGTTCTTC.

The table lists this clone with a few counts. This chain uses TRBV18 with TRBJ2-1; a possible D gene is TRBD2 (6 bases). Germline values: CDR1 KGHSH, CDR2 LQKENI. The CDR3 loop spans 13 amino acids. The V and J ends lost 0 bases and 7 bases respectively, with 7 bases between them. This CDR3 is CASSPPSGNEQFF. Here the CDR3 DNA reads TGTGCCAGCTCACCACCAAGCGGGAATGAGCAGTTCTTC.

CDR3 sequence: CASSPGQHTEAFF. In DNA form, the CDR3 reads TGTGCCAGCTCACCGGGACAGCACACTGAAGCTTTCTTT. V usage is TRBV18 and J usage is TRBJ1-1, with 7 bases aligning to TRBD1. The CDR3 length is 13 residues. In germline, CDR1 is KGHSH, CDR2 LQKENI. The junction had 1 base not matched to a gene; V was cut back by 3 bases and J by 3 bases. The variable domain in full, completed from reference TRBV18 and TRBJ1-1, reads NAGVMQNPRHLVRRRGQEARLRCSPMKGHSHVYWYRQLPEEGLKFMVYLQKENIIDESGMPKERFSAEFPKEGPSILRIQQVVRGDSAAYFCASSPGQHTEAFFGQGTRLTVV.

This chain links TRBV12-5 with TRBJ2-5, with D unresolved. CDR1 LGHNT and CDR2 FRNRAP come from the germline V gene. The CDR3 totals 14 residues. Deletions cut 1 base from V and 0 bases from J, with 6 bases between. CDR3 loop: CASGLAGHQETQYF. DNA of the CDR3: TGTGCTAGTGGTTTGGCAGGACACCAAGAGACCCAGTACTTC.

The chain has TRBV6-6 and TRBJ1-2; D not resolved. Germline V gene lookup returns CDR1 MNHNY and CDR2 SVGAGI (reference sequence). V dropped 7 bases and J dropped 0 bases, with 9 bases sitting between them. The CDR3 runs to 13 residues. CDR3 amino acids: CASTLTTNYGYTF. The CDR3 DNA reads TGTGCCAGCACCCTAACAACTAACTATGGCTACACCTTC.

This sequence joins TRBV30 and TRBJ2-3, with 11 bases fitting TRBD2. Germline values: CDR1 GTSNPN, CDR2 SVGIG (reference sequence). V was pared by 2 bases and J by 3 bases, with 10 bases of the junction left unmatched. CDR3 length: 17 residues. The CDR3 region has the DNA TGTGCCTGGAGTAATAGCCGTACTAGCGGGAGAACAGATACGCAGTATTTT. It translates to CAWSNSRTSGRTDTQYF.

This clone was observed a single time. The V and J genes are TRBV27 and TRBJ2-6, with unresolved D. The germline CDR1 and CDR2 sequences are MNHEY and SMNVEV (reference sequence). This CDR3 has 13 residues. V was pared by 7 bases and J by 2 bases, with 6 bases between. The CDR3 bases are TGTGCCAGCACCCCGGCTGGGGCCAACGTCCTGACTTTC. Translating it yields CASTPAGANVLTF.

This clone showed up just a few times. This chain joins TRBV28 and TRBJ2-2; D uncertain. CDR1 is MDHEN and CDR2 is SYDVKM in the germline V gene. There are 11 residues in the CDR3. V dropped 10 bases and J dropped 4 bases, with 7 bases sitting between them. DNA of the CDR3: TGTGCCATCGACGGCACCGGGGAGCTGTTTTTT. Residues: CAIDGTGELFF.

The chain is built from TRBV7-2 and TRBJ2-1; D gene uncertain. Germline-derived CDR1 and CDR2 are SGHTA and FQGNSA. With 3 bases removed from V and 4 bases from J, the gap between germline ends came to 4 bases. The CDR3 covers 12 residues. The CDR3 reads CASSFRYNEQFF. CDR3 in DNA: TGTGCCAGCAGCTTTAGGTACAATGAGCAGTTCTTC.

The gene calls are TRBV4-2 and TRBJ1-2, with a tentative D call TRBD1 (6 bases). From germline, CDR1 is LGHNA and CDR2 YNFKEQ. This CDR3 contains 15 residues. Trimming cost V 5 bases and J 2 bases, with 15 bases left between them. The CDR3: CASSEGVAPNYGYTF. The CDR3 coding sequence is TGTGCCAGCAGCGAGGGGGTCGCTCCGAACTATGGCTACACCTTC.

The chain joins TRBV21-1 to TRBJ2-7; TRBD1, the table's D call, was not compared with the DNA. TRBV21-1 is listed as a pseudogene. CDR3 length: 14 residues. Here the CDR3 reads CASSIGVEDYEQYF. CDR3 DNA sequence: TGTGCCAGCAGCATAGGGGTTGAAGATTACGAGCAGTACTTC.

The chain employs TRBV11-2 and TRBJ2-5; D is unclear. The CDR3 is 13 amino acids. Germline assignment: CDR1 SGHAT and CDR2 FQNNGV. Trimming stripped 6 bases from V and 5 bases from J, with 13 bases between. The CDR3 reads CASRNQGRETQYF. CDR3 bases: TGTGCCAGCAGAAACCAAGGCCGGGAGACCCAGTACTTC.

This clone was observed a handful of times. The V call is TRBV29-1, the J call TRBJ2-3; a weak D match, TRBD1 (7 bases). CDR1 and CDR2 (germline): SQVTM, ANQGSEA. V lost 6 bases and J 4 bases, leaving 17 bases between the germline ends. The CDR3 is made up of 14 amino acids. CDR3 region: CSVVAQGGADTQYF. CDR3 DNA: TGCAGCGTGGTCGCCCAGGGGGGAGCAGATACGCAGTATTTT.

This clone was picked up a small number of times. The gene calls are TRBV25-1 and TRBJ2-3; tentative D call: TRBD1 (6 bases). Looked up from germline, CDR1 is MGHDK and CDR2 is SYGVNS. The V and J ends lost 5 bases and 6 bases respectively, with 15 bases between them. CDR3 size: 14 residues. CDR3 sequence reads: CASSYGQITDTQYF. The DNA of the CDR3 is TGTGCCAGCAGTTATGGACAGATCACGGATACGCAGTATTTT. Full variable domain (remainder filled in from reference TRBV25-1 and TRBJ2-3): EADIYQTPRYLVIGTGKKITLECSQTMGHDKMYWYQQDPGMELHLIHYSYGVNSTEKGDLSSESTVSRIRTEHFPLTLESARPSHTSQYLCASSYGQITDTQYFGPGTRLTVL.